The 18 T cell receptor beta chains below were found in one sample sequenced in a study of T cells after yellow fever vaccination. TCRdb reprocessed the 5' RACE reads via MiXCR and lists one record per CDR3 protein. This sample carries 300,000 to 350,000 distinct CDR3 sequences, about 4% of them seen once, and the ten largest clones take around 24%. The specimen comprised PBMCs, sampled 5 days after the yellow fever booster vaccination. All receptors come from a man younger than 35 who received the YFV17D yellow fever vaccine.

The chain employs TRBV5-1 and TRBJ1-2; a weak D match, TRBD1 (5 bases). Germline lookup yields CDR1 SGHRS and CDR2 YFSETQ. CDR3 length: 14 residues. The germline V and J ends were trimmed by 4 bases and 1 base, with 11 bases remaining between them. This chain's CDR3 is CASSQGTVNYGYTF. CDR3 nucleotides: TGCGCCAGCAGCCAAGGGACGGTTAACTATGGCTACACCTTC. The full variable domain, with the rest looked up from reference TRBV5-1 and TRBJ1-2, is KAGVTQTPRYLIKTRGQQVTLSCSPISGHRSVSWYQQTPGQGLQFLFEYFSETQRNKGNFPGRFSGRQFSNSRSEMNVSTLELGDSALYLCASSQGTVNYGYTFGSGTRLTVV.

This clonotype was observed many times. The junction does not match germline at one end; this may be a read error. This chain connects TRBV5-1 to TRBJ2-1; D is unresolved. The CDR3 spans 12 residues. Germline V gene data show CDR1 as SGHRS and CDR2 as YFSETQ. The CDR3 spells CASSLGGYEQFF. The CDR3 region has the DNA TGTGCCAGCAGCTTAGGTGGTTACGAGCAGTTCTTC.

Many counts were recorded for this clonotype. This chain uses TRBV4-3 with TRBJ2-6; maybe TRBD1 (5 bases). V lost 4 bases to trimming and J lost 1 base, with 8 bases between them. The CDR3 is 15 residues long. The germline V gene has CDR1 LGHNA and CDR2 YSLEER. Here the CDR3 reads CASSRQGSGANVLTF. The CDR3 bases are TGCGCCAGCAGCCGTCAGGGTTCTGGGGCCAACGTCCTGACTTTC.

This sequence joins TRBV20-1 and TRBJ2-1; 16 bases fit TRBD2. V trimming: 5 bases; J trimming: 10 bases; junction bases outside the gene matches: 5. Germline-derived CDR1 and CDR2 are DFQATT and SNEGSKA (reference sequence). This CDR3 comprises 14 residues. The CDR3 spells CSASPGLAGGEQFF. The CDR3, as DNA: TGCAGTGCTTCTCCGGGACTAGCGGGGGGGGAGCAGTTCTTC.

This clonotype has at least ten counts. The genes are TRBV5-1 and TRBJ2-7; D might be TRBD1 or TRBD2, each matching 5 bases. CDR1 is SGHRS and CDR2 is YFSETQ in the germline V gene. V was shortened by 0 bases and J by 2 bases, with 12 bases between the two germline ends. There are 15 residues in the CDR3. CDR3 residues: CASSLDGTPTYEQYV. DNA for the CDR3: TGCGCCAGCAGCTTGGACGGGACCCCCACCTACGAGCAGTACGTC.

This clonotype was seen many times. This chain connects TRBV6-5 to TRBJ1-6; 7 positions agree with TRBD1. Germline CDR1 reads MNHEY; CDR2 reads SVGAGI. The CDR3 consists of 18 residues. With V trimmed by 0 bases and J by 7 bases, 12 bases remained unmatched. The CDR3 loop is CASSYSILGGGLNSPLHF. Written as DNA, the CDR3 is TGTGCCAGCAGTTACTCGATCTTGGGAGGGGGCCTGAATTCACCCCTCCACTTT.

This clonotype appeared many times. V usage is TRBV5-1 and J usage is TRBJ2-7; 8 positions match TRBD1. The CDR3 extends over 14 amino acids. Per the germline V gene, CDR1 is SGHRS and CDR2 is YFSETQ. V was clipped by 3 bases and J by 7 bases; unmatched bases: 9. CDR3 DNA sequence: TGCGCCAGCAGCTGGTGGACAGGGATGGGGGAGCAGTACTTC. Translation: CASSWWTGMGEQYF.

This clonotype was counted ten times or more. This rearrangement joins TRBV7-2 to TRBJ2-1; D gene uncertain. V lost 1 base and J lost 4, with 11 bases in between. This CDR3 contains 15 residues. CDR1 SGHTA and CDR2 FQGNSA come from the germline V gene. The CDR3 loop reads CASSLVAGSYNEQFF. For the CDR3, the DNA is TGTGCCAGCAGCTTAGTAGCCGGGTCGTACAATGAGCAGTTCTTC. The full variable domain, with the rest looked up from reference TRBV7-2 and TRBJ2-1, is GAGVSQSPSNKVTEKGKDVELRCDPISGHTALYWYRQSLGQGLEFLIYFQGNSAPDKSGLPSDRFSAERTGGSVSTLTIQRTQQEDSAVYLCASSLVAGSYNEQFFGPGTRLTVL.

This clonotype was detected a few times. CDR3 sequence (DNA): TGCAGCGTACGGACCGCGAACTATGGCTACACCTTC. Translated: CSVRTANYGYTF. J is TRBJ1-2 and V is TRBV29-1; D ambiguous. Between the trimmed V and J ends, which lost 6 bases and 2 bases, there was a span of 10 bases. Germline V gene lookup returns CDR1 SQVTM and CDR2 ANQGSEA. The CDR3 totals 12 residues.

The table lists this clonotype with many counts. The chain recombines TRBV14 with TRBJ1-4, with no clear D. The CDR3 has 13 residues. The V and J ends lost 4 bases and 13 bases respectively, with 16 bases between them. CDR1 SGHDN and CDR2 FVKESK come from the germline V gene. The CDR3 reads CASSRGPEGRLFF. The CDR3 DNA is TGTGCCAGCAGCCGAGGGCCAGAGGGTAGACTGTTTTTT.

CDR3 loop: CASKGTGGTYEQYF. The CDR3 region has the DNA TGTGCCAGCAAAGGGACAGGGGGAACCTACGAGCAGTACTTC. The chain couples TRBV6-2 or TRBV6-3 to TRBJ2-7; 11 bases fit TRBD1. Germline V CDR1 and CDR2: MNHEY, SVGEGT. V was pared by 7 bases and J by 2 bases, with 4 bases of the junction left unmatched. The CDR3 totals 14 residues.

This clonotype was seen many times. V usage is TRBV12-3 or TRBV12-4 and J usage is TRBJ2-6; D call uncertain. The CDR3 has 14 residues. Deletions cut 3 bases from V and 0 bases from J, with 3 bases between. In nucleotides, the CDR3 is TGTGCCAGCAGTTTTGCCTCTGGGGCCAACGTCCTGACTTTC. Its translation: CASSFASGANVLTF.

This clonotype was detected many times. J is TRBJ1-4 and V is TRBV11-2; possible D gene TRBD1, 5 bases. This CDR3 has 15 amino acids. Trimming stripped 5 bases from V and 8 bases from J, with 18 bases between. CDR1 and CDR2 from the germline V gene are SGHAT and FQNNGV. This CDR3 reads CASSPIHGGREKLFF. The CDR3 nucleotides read TGTGCCAGCAGCCCGATCCACGGGGGGAGGGAAAAACTGTTTTTT.

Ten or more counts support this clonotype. For the CDR3, the DNA is TGTGCCAGCAGCTTATCGCGGGGGGAGGCTGAGCAGTTCTTC. This sequence encodes CASSLSRGEAEQFF. The chain uses TRBV7-9 and TRBJ2-1, with 8 bases matching TRBD2. The germline CDR1 and CDR2 sequences are SEHNR and FQNEAQ (reference sequence). The junction had 6 bases not matched to a gene; V was cut back by 2 bases and J by 9 bases. CDR3 size: 14 residues.

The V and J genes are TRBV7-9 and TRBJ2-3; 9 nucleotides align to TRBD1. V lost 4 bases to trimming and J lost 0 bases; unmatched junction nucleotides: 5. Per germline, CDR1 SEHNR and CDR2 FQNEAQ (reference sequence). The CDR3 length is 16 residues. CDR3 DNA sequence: TGTGCCAGCAGCTCGGGACAGGGTTTCAGCACAGATACGCAGTATTTT. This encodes CASSSGQGFSTDTQYF.

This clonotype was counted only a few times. The CDR3 spells CASSFGSSLAGGSTDTQYF. For the CDR3, the DNA is TGTGCCAGCAGTTTTGGGTCCTCACTAGCGGGGGGGAGCACAGATACGCAGTATTTT. V is TRBV28 and J is TRBJ2-3; 13 nucleotides agree with TRBD2. V lost 3 bases to trimming and J lost 0 bases; unmatched junction nucleotides: 9. Germline assignment: CDR1 MDHEN and CDR2 SYDVKM. This CDR3 is 19 amino acids long.

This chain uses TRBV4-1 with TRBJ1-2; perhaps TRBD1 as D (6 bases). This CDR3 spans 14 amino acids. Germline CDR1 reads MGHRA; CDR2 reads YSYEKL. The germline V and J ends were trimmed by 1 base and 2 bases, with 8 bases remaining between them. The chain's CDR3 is CASSQVTGNYGYTF. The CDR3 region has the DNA TGCGCCAGCAGCCAAGTAACAGGGAACTATGGCTACACCTTC.

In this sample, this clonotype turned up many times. CDR3 region: CASSADLAPDTQYF. The CDR3 coding sequence is TGTGCCAGCAGCGCGGACCTAGCCCCCGATACGCAGTATTTT. The V gene is TRBV9, the J gene TRBJ2-3; D is perhaps TRBD2 (5 bases). The CDR3 spans 14 residues. Trimming left V 3 bases short and J 6 bases short, with 14 bases between. Germline loops: CDR1 SGDLS, CDR2 YYNGEE. Looking up the rest from reference TRBV9 and TRBJ2-3 gives the full variable domain: DSGVTQTPKHLITATGQRVTLRCSPRSGDLSVYWYQQSLDQGLQFLIQYYNGEERAKGNILERFSAQQFPDLHSELNLSSLELGDSALYFCASSADLAPDTQYFGPGTRLTVL.